A selection of T cell receptor beta chains follows, all from one sample in a study of CD8+ T cells in alopecia areata. Using immunoSEQ multiplex PCR, the repertoire was profiled, and TCRdb retains in-frame clones only, with some absent. The sample records more than 110,000 clones, around three fifths being singletons. Source: CD4+ T cells sorted from blood, taken at week 0. The receptors derive from a human donor with alopecia areata. The CDR3 runs from the conserved cysteine through the conserved F or W. Each record gives: V gene, J gene, D gene, CDR3 length, clone size, CDR3 DNA, CDR3 protein. The D gene is left open where the match is weak. Clone size is not always given. Where it is, it says once, few, many or a class for expanded clones.

>TRBV5-1|TRBJ1-5|.|15|.
TGCGCCAGCAGCTTGGGGCCAGGGAAGGATCAGCCCCAGCATTTT
CASSLGPGKDQPQHF
>TRBV29-1|TRBJ1-2|.|11|few
TGCAGCGTTGGACAGTCCGAGGGCTACACCTTC
CSVGQSEGYTF
>TRBV4-2|TRBJ1-2|.|13|.
TGTGCCAGCAGCCAAGCACAAAACTATGGCTACACCTTC
CASSQAQNYGYTF
>TRBV7-2|TRBJ2-7|TRBD1|14|.
TGTGCCAGCAGCCCTCGACAGGGCTCCTACGAGCAGTACTTC
CASSPRQGSYEQYF
>TRBV5-1|TRBJ1-1|.|13|.
TGCGCCAGCAGCGAGTCCTCGGATGCTGAAGCTTTCTTT
CASSESSDAEAFF
>TRBV18|TRBJ2-3|TRBD2|16|few
TGTGCCAGCTCATTTGGACTAGCGGGGGGCACAGATACGCAGTATTTT
CASSFGLAGGTDTQYF
>TRBV27|TRBJ1-6|.|15|.
TGTGCCAGCAGTTTGAACTGGCAGGGAGGGTCACCCCTCCACTTT
CASSLNWQGGSPLHF
>TRBV6-5|TRBJ1-2|TRBD1|13|.
TGTGCCAGCAGTTACCCCGGGACAGATGGCTACACCTTC
CASSYPGTDGYTF
>TRBV7-9|TRBJ1-2|.|13|.
TGTGCCAGCAGTCCGAGGGGGAAGGAGGGCTACACCTTC
CASSPRGKEGYTF
>TRBV29-1|TRBJ2-7|TRBD2|12|.
TGCAGCGTTAGCGGGGAGGCCTACGAGCAGTACTTC
CSVSGEAYEQYF
>TRBV7-2|TRBJ2-1|.|13|.
TGTGCCAGCAGCTTATTCGGAGAGGTTGAGCAGTTCTTC
CASSLFGEVEQFF
>TRBV19|TRBJ2-3|.|16|.
TGTGCCAGTAGTATCGCGGGGGCGCTAAGTGGAGATACGCAGTATTTT
CASSIAGALSGDTQYF
>TRBV29-1|TRBJ2-3|.|14|.
TGCAGCGTTGGATCGGGACCTCGCACAGATACGCAGTATTTT
CSVGSGPRTDTQYF
>TRBV7-2|TRBJ2-6|.|16|.
TGTGCCAGCAGCCCCGGGACACTTCCCGGGGCCAACGTCCTGACTTTC
CASSPGTLPGANVLTF
>TRBV5-1|TRBJ2-1|.|13|.
TGCGCCAGCAGCGAGGGACTGGAGGTTGAGCAGTTCTTC
CASSEGLEVEQFF
>TRBV29-1|TRBJ2-5|.|12|once
TGCAGCGTGGAGCAGGGCGGCGAGACCCAGTACTTC
CSVEQGGETQYF
>TRBV6-5|TRBJ2-7|.|14|.
TGTGCCAGCGCAGAGTATGTCGGAGGGGACGAGCAGTACTTC
CASAEYVGGDEQYF